A selection of T cell receptor beta chains follows, all from one sample in a study of identical twins. TCRdb reprocessed the 5' RACE reads via MiXCR and lists one record per CDR3 protein. The table lists about 470,000 distinct CDR3 sequences, more than 20% of them singletons. These data also featured in a second study, about T cells expressing NK-cell markers.

The sequencing input was CD4+ T cells sorted from blood. The receptors shown here come from a woman aged 18-29 years in good health. Each CDR3 is given with its conserved first and last residue. Fields, in order: clone size, V gene, CDR3 protein. Rows give clone size only sometimes, using once, few, many, or a class for an expanded clone.

>-|TRBV9
CASSGGGGRQETQYF
>-|TRBV9
CASSVEGLTEQYF
>-|TRBV7-3
CASSLNREEQFF
>once|TRBV6-1
CASRSGGVIYEQFF
>-|TRBV12-3/TRBV12-4
CASSRTGHSGNTIYF
>few|TRBV9
CASSARGGIAGELFF
>-|TRBV9
CASSVATGELFF
>-|TRBV6-2/TRBV6-3
CASSQYLAGTRF
>-|TRBV4-3
CASSQDFASGNEQFF
>-|TRBV5-1
CASSLEGNVGQSF
>few|TRBV6-1
CASRPTSGGRGNIQYF
>-|TRBV7-2
CASSPGTSVFEQYF
>-|TRBV7-3
CASSSGRHTDTQYF
>few|TRBV12-3/TRBV12-4
CASSVSDTTRDTQYF
>-|TRBV20-1
CSAVHRGQGTEAFF
>few|TRBV20-1
CSVLAGSTDTQYF
>few|TRBV12-3/TRBV12-4
CASSFGSRAFF
>-|TRBV7-2
CASSLAGRADTQYF
>few|TRBV7-2
CASSLRRDPYNEQFF
>few|TRBV5-1
CASSWQGQINTEAFF
>few|TRBV20-1
CSATGTGTDTQYF
>-|TRBV5-4
CASSTLGGGDTQYF
>-|TRBV12-3/TRBV12-4
CASRSGTSDSYEQYF
>few|TRBV20-1
CSADSRLAGGPVSGNEQFF
>few|TRBV6-1
CASRPLAVNTGELFF
>-|TRBV5-8
CASSPGTGRSNTEAFF
>once|TRBV6-2/TRBV6-3
CASLGNSGANVLTF
>-|TRBV20-1
CSARTGILKNTEAFF
>few|TRBV12-5
CASGFGQNNQPQHF
>-|TRBV7-6
CASSLVPPSISTDEQFF
>-|TRBV10-3
CAISESTGGTEAFF
>few|TRBV20-1
CSARGVNTEAFF
>-|TRBV5-1
CASSRTSSGSAFF